This T cell receptor beta chain was profiled in a study of blood T cells in healthy people across ages. This CDR3 has 15 residues. Germline CDR1 LGHDT, CDR2 YNNKEL (reference sequence). V was shortened by 0 bases and J by 5 bases, with 13 bases between the two germline ends. Through a sample-barcoded 5' primer and a J-beta primer mix, a second PCR was run for roughly 6 to 11 cycles. Samples each returned at least 2.5 million CDR3-containing paired-end reads. Using its own MiXCR run on the 5' RACE reads, TCRdb lists one record per CDR3 protein. Of 270,000 or so distinct CDR3 sequences listed, 25% to 30% are singletons. Peripheral blood from each donor was collected in a volume of about 10 milliliters. Study results and limitations: Estimates based on one million T cells were treated as lower bounds.

About this clonotype itself: Its antigen is currently unknown.

This TCR derives from an older woman in good health. This chain joins TRBV3-1 and TRBJ2-5, with a tentative D call TRBD1 (5 bases). The sample taken for sequencing was blood. CDR3: CASSQDWQGGETQYF. DNA for the CDR3: TGTGCCAGCAGCCAAGATTGGCAGGGTGGGGAGACCCAGTACTTC.